This record concerns one T cell receptor (beta chain) sequence. V lost 5 bases to trimming and J lost 4 bases, with 20 bases between them. CDR1 LNHNV and CDR2 YYDKDF come from the germline V gene (reference sequence). CDR3 size: 16 residues. The data originate from a study of early T cells in non-severe SARS-CoV-2 infection. TCRdb ran MiXCR on the 5' RACE reads and lists one entry per CDR3 protein. The data show around 72,000 distinct CDR3 sequences, 10% seen once. The specimen comprised whole blood, sampled at baseline. The TCR sequence derives from an adult who was a healthcare worker with PCR-confirmed SARS-CoV-2 infection or an uninfected control (not recorded which). The chain is built from TRBV15 and TRBJ1-2; D is undetermined. The CDR3 sequence: CATSPPPGRGAYGYTF. The CDR3 DNA sequence: TGTGCCACCAGCCCCCCGCCCGGCCGAGGAGCCTATGGCTACACCTTC.